What follows are 22 T cell receptor beta chains derived from one specimen sequenced in a study of CD4 T cells in relation to SARS-CoV-2 and coronaviruses. Using immunoSEQ multiplex PCR, the repertoire was profiled, and TCRdb retains in-frame clones only, with some absent. The data hold 60,000 to 85,000 clones, with over 90% observed a single time. Unexposed donor CD4+ T cells date from about 2010-2018, before the COVID-19 pandemic. What was sequenced was naive CD4+ T cells from PBMCs. The subset denotes: naive CD4+ T cells isolated by negative enrichment. The receptor set was obtained from a human donor in good health.

J is TRBJ2-7 and V is TRBV15; possible D gene TRBD2, 5 bases. V was trimmed by 5 bases and J by 9 bases, leaving 23 bases between them. Germline CDR1 is LNHNV and CDR2 is YYDKDF (reference sequence). The CDR3 runs 15 residues. The CDR3 DNA follows: TGTGCCACCAGCGGAGGTGGTGGTTCAGACCTGGGGCAGTACTTC. Residues: CATSGGGGSDLGQYF.

Concerning this clone: The junction and the germline gene differ at one end; a read error may be behind it. The chain couples TRBV3-1 (or the pseudogene TRBV3-2) to TRBJ2-7, with D maybe TRBD2 (6 bases). Germline V gene lookup returns CDR1 LGHDT and CDR2 YNNKEL (reference sequence). The CDR3 contains 13 residues. This CDR3 reads CASSQGQGGILGF. The CDR3 nucleotides are TGTGCCAGCAGCCAGGGGCAGGGCGGGATCTTGGGCTTC.

V gene TRBV7-3 combines with J gene TRBJ2-4, with 8 positions matching TRBD1. The CDR3 contains 18 residues. Germline CDR1 reads SGHTA; CDR2 reads FQGTGA. V shed 2 bases, J shed 2 bases, and the junction held 11 bases outside the gene matches. This CDR3 reads CASSLLGPGQDPKNIQYF. The CDR3 nucleotides read TGTGCCAGCAGCTTACTCGGCCCGGGACAGGATCCCAAAAACATTCAGTACTTC.

The chain combines TRBV19 with TRBJ1-1; TRBD1 is a possible D gene (6 bases). Per the germline V gene, CDR1 is LNHDA and CDR2 is SQIVND (reference sequence). V was shortened by 6 bases and J by 0 bases, with 14 bases between the two germline ends. This CDR3 is 15 amino acids long. The CDR3 bases are TGTGCCAGTAGCCCAACAGGGATCATGAACACTGAAGCTTTCTTT. It yields the protein CASSPTGIMNTEAFF.

The chain carries TRBV5-4 and TRBJ2-1; D uncertain. V lost 6 bases, J lost 0 bases, and 10 bases lay in between. The germline gives CDR1 SGHNT, CDR2 YYREEE (reference sequence). This CDR3 has 14 amino acids. CDR3 sequence: CASKRSGSYNEQFF. CDR3 sequence (DNA): TGTGCCAGCAAACGGTCGGGCTCCTACAATGAGCAGTTCTTC.

This rearrangement joins TRBV6-5 to TRBJ2-7; possible D gene TRBD2, 5 bases. The CDR3 is 14 residues long. Trimming left V 5 bases short and J 4 bases short, with 15 bases between. Germline CDR1 is MNHEY and CDR2 is SVGAGI. As DNA, the CDR3 is TGTGCCAGCAGTCCTTCTCACGGAGGATACGAGCAGTACTTC. As protein: CASSPSHGGYEQYF.

This chain uses TRBV3-1 (or the pseudogene TRBV3-2) with TRBJ1-5; no firm D call. V was cut by 0 bases and J by 0 bases, with 6 bases left in between. This CDR3 spans 15 amino acids. CDR1 is LGHDT and CDR2 is YNNKEL in the germline V gene (reference sequence). This CDR3 reads CASSQDSSSNQPQHF. CDR3 DNA sequence: TGTGCCAGCAGCCAAGATTCCAGTAGCAATCAGCCCCAGCATTTT.

In its sample, this clone was seen once. This rearrangement joins TRBV11-2 to TRBJ2-2; D ambiguous. The V end lost 4 bases, the J end lost 3 bases, and 6 bases lay between the germline ends. CDR3 length equals 13 residues. In germline, CDR1 is SGHAT, CDR2 FQNNGV. CDR3 nucleotides: TGTGCCAGCAGCTCCTTTTACACCGGGGAGCTGTTTTTT. Its translation is CASSSFYTGELFF.

The rearrangement joins TRBV6-7 to TRBJ1-2; D not certain. TRBV6-7 is an open reading frame whose function is uncertain. The CDR3 is 12 residues long. Between the trimmed V and J ends, which lost 3 bases and 8 bases, there was a span of 10 bases. CDR3 loop: CASSYSRRGYTF. The CDR3 bases are TGTGCCAGCAGTTATTCCCGGCGGGGCTACACCTTC.

In this sample, this clone turned up once. The chain recombines TRBV3-1 (or the pseudogene TRBV3-2) with TRBJ1-1; D ambiguous. V shed 1 base and J shed 1 base, with 7 bases lying between them. This CDR3 has 14 amino acids. Germline CDR1 is LGHDT and CDR2 is YNNKEL (reference sequence). The CDR3 protein is CASSQGHGNTEAFF. In nucleotides, the CDR3 is TGTGCCAGCAGCCAAGGGCACGGGAACACTGAAGCTTTCTTT.

The chain joins TRBV6-4 to TRBJ1-1, with D maybe TRBD1 (5 bases). The germline gives CDR1 MRHNA, CDR2 SNTAGT. Trimming left V 6 bases short and J 6 bases short, with 20 bases between. The CDR3 contains 15 residues. The CDR3 region is CASRGEGLSGSEAFF. For the CDR3, the DNA is TGTGCCAGCAGGGGGGAGGGACTTTCCGGGTCTGAAGCTTTCTTT.

The chain has TRBV5-1 and TRBJ2-5; 10 bases align to TRBD2. V lost 1 base to trimming and J lost 4 bases; unmatched junction nucleotides: 1. This CDR3 contains 14 residues. Per the germline V gene, CDR1 is SGHRS and CDR2 is YFSETQ. Here the CDR3 reads CASSLTSGVETQYF. DNA of the CDR3: TGCGCCAGCAGCTTGACTAGCGGGGTAGAGACCCAGTACTTC.

The chain joins TRBV18 to TRBJ1-1, with D maybe TRBD1 (5 bases). The V and J ends lost 4 bases and 5 bases respectively, with 11 bases between them. The CDR3 extends over 13 amino acids. Germline CDR1 reads KGHSH; CDR2 reads LQKENI. The DNA of the CDR3 is TGTGCCAGCTCACAGACGAAGGGGACTGAAGCTTTCTTT. It specifies CASSQTKGTEAFF.

The genes are TRBV18 and TRBJ2-3; 7 bases align to TRBD1. This CDR3 is built from 15 residues. J lost 0 bases, V lost 3 bases, and 3 bases had no gene match. Looked up from germline, CDR1 is KGHSH and CDR2 is LQKENI. As DNA, the CDR3 is TGTGCCAGCTCACCCGGGACAGACAGCACAGATACGCAGTATTTT. Translation gives CASSPGTDSTDTQYF.

The chain recombines TRBV6-4 with TRBJ1-1; tentatively, D is TRBD1 (6 bases). V lost 4 bases, J lost 0 bases, and 15 bases lay in between. This CDR3 region has 16 residues. Germline V gives CDR1 MRHNA, CDR2 SNTAGT. DNA for the CDR3: TGTGCCAGCAGTGCGGGGACAAGAGGTATGAACACTGAAGCTTTCTTT. Protein: CASSAGTRGMNTEAFF.

The chain joins TRBV7-2 to TRBJ2-1; 9 nucleotides line up with TRBD2. Trimming removed 2 bases from V and 7 bases from J; junction bases left unmatched: 9. The CDR3 length is 16 residues. Germline loops: CDR1 SGHTA, CDR2 FQGNSA. The CDR3 nucleotides read TGTGCCAGCAGCTTATTCTGGGCGGGGGGGCCGAATGAGCAGTTCTTC. This codes for CASSLFWAGGPNEQFF.

In its sample, this clone was seen once. The chain employs TRBV28 and TRBJ1-1; D is possibly TRBD1 (6 bases). The germline V gene has CDR1 MDHEN and CDR2 SYDVKM. V was trimmed by 7 bases and J by 7 bases, leaving 10 bases between them. The CDR3 loop spans 11 amino acids. The CDR3 nucleotides read TGTGCCAGCACCAACAGGGATGAAGCTTTCTTT. Its translation: CASTNRDEAFF.

CDR3 sequence reads: CAITSGTIDGYTF. In DNA form, the CDR3 reads TGTGCCATCACCTCCGGGACAATAGATGGCTACACCTTC. This chain links TRBV10-3 with TRBJ1-2; possibly TRBD1 for D (6 bases). This CDR3 region has 13 residues. CDR1 ENHRY and CDR2 SYGVKD come from the germline V gene. Trimming cost V 7 bases and J 6 bases, with 15 bases left between them.

The chain employs TRBV4-1 and TRBJ2-2; D is possibly TRBD1 (6 bases). This CDR3 contains 17 residues. The germline V gene has CDR1 MGHRA and CDR2 YSYEKL. V lost 0 bases, J lost 6 bases, and 17 bases lay in between. The CDR3 DNA follows: TGCGCCAGCAGCCAAGATTGGGACATCCTGAGTCCCGGGGAGCTGTTTTTT. Protein sequence: CASSQDWDILSPGELFF.

J is TRBJ1-4 and V is TRBV27, with D hard to call. V gave up 6 bases and J gave up 3 bases, with 5 bases separating them. Germline V CDR1 and CDR2: MNHEY, SMNVEV (reference sequence). The CDR3 consists of 12 residues. CDR3 sequence reads: CASSLPNEKLFF. The CDR3 region has the DNA TGTGCCAGCAGCCTTCCTAATGAAAAACTGTTTTTT.

This clone has only one observation. The J gene is TRBJ2-7, the V gene TRBV5-1; no reliable D call. Trimming removed 1 base from V and 0 bases from J, with 14 bases in between. The CDR3 contains 16 residues. CDR1 SGHRS and CDR2 YFSETQ come from the germline V gene. CDR3 sequence: CASSLMRYTSSYEQYF. In DNA, the CDR3 is TGCGCCAGCAGCTTGATGCGCTACACGAGCTCCTACGAGCAGTACTTC.

The chain couples TRBV4-2 to TRBJ1-1; D is unresolved. The germline gives CDR1 LGHNA, CDR2 YNFKEQ. V lost 2 bases and J lost 6, with 13 bases in between. CDR3 length equals 14 residues. The CDR3 bases are TGTGCCAGCAGCCAAACCGACCGTCAAGCTGAAGCTTTCTTT. It yields the protein CASSQTDRQAEAFF.